The clone carrying this T cell receptor (beta chain) was detected only once. This sample was taken from a study of shared clonotypes between healthy human individuals. V shed 5 bases and J shed 2 bases, with 13 bases lying between them. Germline CDR1 is MNHEY and CDR2 is SVGAGI. This CDR3 has 15 amino acids. Every contributor of samples was a Caucasian grown-up residing in Nashville, Tennessee. In the authors' methods: Because ImmunoSEQ provided only junction sequences with no quality scores, the filtering differed. The repertoire was sequenced with immunoSEQ multiplex PCR; TCRdb's copy has only in-frame clones and lacks some. V and J calls and clone size come straight from that table; D and trimming were deduced from the DNA. The repertoire holds roughly 2.6 million clones, approximately 94% seen once, with over 0.12% in the top ten.

The sequence was obtained from a man aged 18 to 29 in good health. The J gene is TRBJ1-3, the V gene TRBV6-5; possible D gene TRBD1, 6 bases. Sequencing used naive CD4+ T cells sorted from blood. Subset reported: CD45RA+ positively selected. CDR3 amino acids: CASSQSYRAGNTIYF. In DNA form, the CDR3 reads TGTGCCAGCAGTCAGTCTTACAGGGCTGGAAACACCATATATTTT.